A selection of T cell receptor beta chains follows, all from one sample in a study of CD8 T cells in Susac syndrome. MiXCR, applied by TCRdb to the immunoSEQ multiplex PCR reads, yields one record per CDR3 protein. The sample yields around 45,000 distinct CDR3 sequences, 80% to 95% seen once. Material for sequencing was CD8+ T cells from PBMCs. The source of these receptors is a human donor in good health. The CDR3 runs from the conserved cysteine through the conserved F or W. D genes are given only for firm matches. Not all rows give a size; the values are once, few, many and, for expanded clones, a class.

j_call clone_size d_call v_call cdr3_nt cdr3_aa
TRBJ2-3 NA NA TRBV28 TGTGCCAGCAGTCGCCAGGGGTCCTCTGACACAGATACGCAGTATTTT CASSRQGSSDTDTQYF
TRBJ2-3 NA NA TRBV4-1 TGCGCCAGCAGCCAAACCCCAAACCCGCGAGCAGATACGCAGTATTTT CASSQTPNPRADTQYF
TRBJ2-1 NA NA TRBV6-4 TGTGCCAGCAGTGTCGGGAGAGGGTCCTACAATGAGCAGTTCTTC CASSVGRGSYNEQFF
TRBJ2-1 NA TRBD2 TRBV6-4 TGTGCCAGCAGTGATTCCGGGACTAGCAGCTACAATGAGCAGTTCTTC CASSDSGTSSYNEQFF
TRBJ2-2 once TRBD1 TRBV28 TGTGCCAGCAGTCCCGGACAGGGGGGCGTACTAGCGTACACCGGGGAGCTGTTTTTT CASSPGQGGVLAYTGELFF
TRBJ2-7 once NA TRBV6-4 TGTGCCAGCAGTGACCCCTATGTCGGAACCGACCTTAACGAGCAGTACTTC CASSDPYVGTDLNEQYF
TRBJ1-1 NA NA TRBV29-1 TGCAGCGTTTGGTTGTCTGAAGCTTTCTTT CSVWLSEAFF
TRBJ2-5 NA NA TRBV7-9 TGTGCCAGCAGTTTCTCGGGTCTGGCAGAGACCCAGTACTTC CASSFSGLAETQYF
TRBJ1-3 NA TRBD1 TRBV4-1 TGCGCCAGCAGCCAAGATTGGGACAGGGAGTATTACCGAAACACCATATATTTT CASSQDWDREYYRNTIYF
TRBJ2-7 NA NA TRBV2 TGTGCCAGCAGCCTAGACGAGCAGTACTTC CASSLDEQYF
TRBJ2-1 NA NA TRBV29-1 TGCAGCGCCACGTGGGGTGAGCAGTTCTTC CSATWGEQFF
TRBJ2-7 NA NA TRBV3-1 TGTGCCAGCAGCCAAGCGCTGACCTACGAGCAGTACTTC CASSQALTYEQYF
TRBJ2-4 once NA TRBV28 TGTGCCAGCAGTTTACGGTGGCACAAAAACATTCAGTACTTC CASSLRWHKNIQYF
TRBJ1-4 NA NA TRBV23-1 TGCGCCAGCAGTCTCGCGGGGGTGACTAATGAAAAACTGTTTTTT CASSLAGVTNEKLFF
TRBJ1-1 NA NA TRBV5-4 TGTGCCAGCAGCTTGTTCGGGGGCACTGAAGCTTTCTTT CASSLFGGTEAFF
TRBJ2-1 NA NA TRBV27 TGTGCCAGCAAGTACGGAGCGATCAATGAGCAGTTCTTC CASKYGAINEQFF
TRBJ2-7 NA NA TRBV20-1 TGCAGTGCTGGGGGCTACGAGCAGTACTTC CSAGGYEQYF
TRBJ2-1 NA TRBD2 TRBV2 TGTGCCAGCAGTGAGGCGGGAGGCCTCTCCTACAATGAGCAGTTCTTC CASSEAGGLSYNEQFF
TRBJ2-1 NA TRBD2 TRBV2 TGTGCCAGCAGTGAAGGGACTAGCGGGAATGAGCAGTTCTTC CASSEGTSGNEQFF
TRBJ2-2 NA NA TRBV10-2 TGCGCCAGCAGTGACAGGAACACCGGGGAGCTGTTTTTT CASSDRNTGELFF
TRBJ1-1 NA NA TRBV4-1 TGCGCCAGCAGCCAAGATATCAGGGTGGCTGAAGCTTTCTTT CASSQDIRVAEAFF
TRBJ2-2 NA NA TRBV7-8 TGTGCCAGAGCGGGGGCAGGGGGCAACACCGGGGAGCTGTTTTTT CARAGAGGNTGELFF
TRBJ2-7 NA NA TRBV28 TGTGCCAGCAGCTTTCCTACGGTAACCTACGAGCAGTACTTC CASSFPTVTYEQYF
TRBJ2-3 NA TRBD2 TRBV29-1 TGCAGCGTTGAGGGCGCGGGAGGGCAGGGCACAGATACGCAGTATTTT CSVEGAGGQGTDTQYF
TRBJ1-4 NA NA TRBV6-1 TGTGCCAGCAGTGATGGACAAGCAACTAATGAAAAACTGTTTTTT CASSDGQATNEKLFF
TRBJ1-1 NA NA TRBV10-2 TGCGCCAGCGGAACGGGGAACACTGAAGCTTTCTTT CASGTGNTEAFF
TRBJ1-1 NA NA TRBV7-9 TGTGCCAGCAGCTTAGGGGCCGCCCATGGGGCGAACACTGAAGCTTTCTTT CASSLGAAHGANTEAFF
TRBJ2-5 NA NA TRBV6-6 TGTGCCAGCAGTTCCCTGGGGGAGACCCAGTACTTC CASSSLGETQYF
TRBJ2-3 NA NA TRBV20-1 TGCAGTGCTAGACCTTTGGGGAACACAGATACGCAGTATTTT CSARPLGNTDTQYF
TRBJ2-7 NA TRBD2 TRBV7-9 TGTGCCAGCAGCACCACCGGGACTAGTCCCTATGAGCAGTACTTC CASSTTGTSPYEQYF
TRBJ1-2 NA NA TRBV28 TGTGCCAGTGGTAGGGACTATGGCTACACCTTC CASGRDYGYTF
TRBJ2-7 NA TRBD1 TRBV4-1 TGCGCCAGCAGCCAAGAGGGACAGGTCTACGAGCAGTACTTC CASSQEGQVYEQYF
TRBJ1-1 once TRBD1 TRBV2 TGTGCCAGCAGTTTCCAAGTACAGGGGGTAGCACTCGAAGCTTTCTTT CASSFQVQGVALEAFF
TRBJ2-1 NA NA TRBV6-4 TGTGCCAGCAGTGATAGCGGAGGTGGGGAAAATGAGCAGTTCTTC CASSDSGGGENEQFF
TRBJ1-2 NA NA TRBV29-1 TGCAGCGTTGAATTGGCCGGGGGGCTATACTATGGCTACACCTTC CSVELAGGLYYGYTF
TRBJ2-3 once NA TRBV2 TGTGCCATTGGACCGTTACTGACCAAAGCTAGCACAGATACGCAGTATTTT CAIGPLLTKASTDTQYF
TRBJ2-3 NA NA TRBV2 TGTGCCAGCGAAGAAGATACGCAGTATTTT CASEEDTQYF
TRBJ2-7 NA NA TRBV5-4 TGTGCCAGCGGCTTGGATCAGCAGTCCTACGAGCAGTACTTC CASGLDQQSYEQYF
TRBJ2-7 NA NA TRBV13 TGTGCCAGCAGCTTACGCGCCGTCGGGGGAGTAGCCGAGCAGTACTTC CASSLRAVGGVAEQYF
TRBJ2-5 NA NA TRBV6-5 TGTGCCAGCAGTCGGACAGCGGGGAACCAAGAGACCCAGTACTTC CASSRTAGNQETQYF
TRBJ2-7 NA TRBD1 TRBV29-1 TGCAGCGTCCAAGGAGACAGGGGCTCCTACGAGCAGTACTTC CSVQGDRGSYEQYF
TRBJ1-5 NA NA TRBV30 TGTGCCTGGAGTAACGTCAATCAGCCCCAGCATTTT CAWSNVNQPQHF
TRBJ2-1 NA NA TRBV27 TGTGCCAGCAGTAGTCCGGACAGAGGATATGAGCAGTTCTTC CASSSPDRGYEQFF
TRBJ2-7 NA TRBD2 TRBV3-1 TGTGCCAGCAGCCAAGACGGGGGGTGGATCTACGAGCAGTACTTC CASSQDGGWIYEQYF
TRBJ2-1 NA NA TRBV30 TGTGCCTGGAGTGGCCTAGCAGATGAGCAGTTCTTC CAWSGLADEQFF
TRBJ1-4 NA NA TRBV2 TGTGCCAGTCATCCGGGACAACGAGTTGAAAAACTGTTTTTT CASHPGQRVEKLFF
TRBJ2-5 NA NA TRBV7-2 TGTGCCAGCAGCTTATCGTACGGGACCCAGTACTTC CASSLSYGTQYF
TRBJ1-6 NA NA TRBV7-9 TGTGCCAGCGGGACCGCATCTTCACCCCTCCACTTT CASGTASSPLHF
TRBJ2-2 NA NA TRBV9 TGTGCCAGCAGCGTCAACACCGGGGAGCTGTTTTTT CASSVNTGELFF